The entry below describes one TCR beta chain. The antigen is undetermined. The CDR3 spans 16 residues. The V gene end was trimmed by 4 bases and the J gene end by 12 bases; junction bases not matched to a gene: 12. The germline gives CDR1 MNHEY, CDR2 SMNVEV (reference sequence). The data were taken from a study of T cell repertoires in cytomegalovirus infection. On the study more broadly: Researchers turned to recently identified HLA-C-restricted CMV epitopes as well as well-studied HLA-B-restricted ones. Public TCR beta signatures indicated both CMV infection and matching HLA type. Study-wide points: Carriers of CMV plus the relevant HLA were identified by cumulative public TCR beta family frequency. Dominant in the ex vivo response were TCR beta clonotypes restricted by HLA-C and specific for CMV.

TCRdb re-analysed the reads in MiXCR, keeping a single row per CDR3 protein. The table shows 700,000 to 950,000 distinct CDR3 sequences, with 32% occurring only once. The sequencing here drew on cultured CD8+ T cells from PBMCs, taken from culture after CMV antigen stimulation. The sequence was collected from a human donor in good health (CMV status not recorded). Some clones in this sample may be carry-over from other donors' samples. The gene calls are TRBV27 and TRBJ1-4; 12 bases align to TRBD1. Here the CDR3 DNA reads TGTGCCAGCAGTTCATCCGGGACAGGGGGCTTTGGGGAACTGTTTTTT. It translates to CASSSSGTGGFGELFF.